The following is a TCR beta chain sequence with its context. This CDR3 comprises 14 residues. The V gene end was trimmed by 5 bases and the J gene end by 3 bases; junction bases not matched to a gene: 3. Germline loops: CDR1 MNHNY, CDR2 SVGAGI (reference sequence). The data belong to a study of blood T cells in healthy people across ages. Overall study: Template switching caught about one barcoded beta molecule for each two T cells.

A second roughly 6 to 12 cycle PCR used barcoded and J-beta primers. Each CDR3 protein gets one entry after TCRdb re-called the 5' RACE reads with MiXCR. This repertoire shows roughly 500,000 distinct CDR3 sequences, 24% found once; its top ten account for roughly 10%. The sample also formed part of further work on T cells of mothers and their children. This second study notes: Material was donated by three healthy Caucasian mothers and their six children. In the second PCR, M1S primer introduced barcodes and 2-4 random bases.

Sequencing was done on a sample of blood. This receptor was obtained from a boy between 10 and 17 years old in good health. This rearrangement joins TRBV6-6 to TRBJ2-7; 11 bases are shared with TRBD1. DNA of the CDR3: TGTGCCAGCAGTACCGGGACAGGGGGCTACGAGCAGTACTTC. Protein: CASSTGTGGYEQYF.